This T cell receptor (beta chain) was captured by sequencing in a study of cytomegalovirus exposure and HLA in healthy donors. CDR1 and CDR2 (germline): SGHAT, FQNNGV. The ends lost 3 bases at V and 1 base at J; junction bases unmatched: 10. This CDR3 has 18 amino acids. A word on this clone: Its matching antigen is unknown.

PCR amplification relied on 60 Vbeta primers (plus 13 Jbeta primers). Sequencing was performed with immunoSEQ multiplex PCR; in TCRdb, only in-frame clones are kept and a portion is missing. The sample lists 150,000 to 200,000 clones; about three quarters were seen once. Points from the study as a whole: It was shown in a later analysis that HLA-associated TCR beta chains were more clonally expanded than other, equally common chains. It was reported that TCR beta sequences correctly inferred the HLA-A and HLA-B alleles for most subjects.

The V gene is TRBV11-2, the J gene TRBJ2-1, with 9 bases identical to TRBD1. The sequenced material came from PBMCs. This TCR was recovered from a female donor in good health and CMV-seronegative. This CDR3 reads CASSFRDRASVSYNEQFF. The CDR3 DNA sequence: TGTGCCAGCAGCTTCCGGGACAGGGCTTCGGTTTCCTACAATGAGCAGTTCTTC.